Listed below are T cell receptor beta chains from one sample, sequenced in a study of shared clonotypes between healthy human individuals. Measured with immunoSEQ multiplex PCR; TCRdb has only the in-frame clones, and not every one. The sample lists about 580,000 clones; roughly 98% were seen once. Sequencing input: naive CD8+ T cells sorted from blood. Every receptor here comes from a man under 40 in good health. Both conserved end residues are part of each CDR3. The order of the fields is clone size, D gene, V gene, J gene, CDR3 DNA, CDR3 protein. D genes are given only for firm matches. Expanded clones are given a class, and other clones once, few, many or no size at all.

abundance: .
d_gene: .
v_gene: TRBV7-6
j_gene: TRBJ2-3
CDR3nt: TGTGCCAGCAGCTCGGACCTCGCAACAGATACGCAGTATTTT
CDR3aa: CASSSDLATDTQYF

abundance: .
d_gene: .
v_gene: TRBV7-9
j_gene: TRBJ1-2
CDR3nt: TGTGCCAGCAGCCTACCCGACAGGAACTATGGCTACACCTTC
CDR3aa: CASSLPDRNYGYTF

abundance: .
d_gene: TRBD1
v_gene: TRBV19
j_gene: TRBJ2-3
CDR3nt: TGTGCCAGTAGTATCCGGGACAGGACAGATACGCAGTATTTT
CDR3aa: CASSIRDRTDTQYF

abundance: .
d_gene: TRBD1
v_gene: TRBV5-4
j_gene: TRBJ2-7
CDR3nt: TGTGCCAGCAGCTTAGTAACAGGGGGAACCTACGAGCAGTACTTC
CDR3aa: CASSLVTGGTYEQYF

abundance: .
d_gene: .
v_gene: TRBV9
j_gene: TRBJ1-2
CDR3nt: TGTGCCAGCAGCCGGGGGGATGGCTACACCTTC
CDR3aa: CASSRGDGYTF

abundance: .
d_gene: .
v_gene: TRBV25-1
j_gene: TRBJ1-4
CDR3nt: TGTGCCTGCGCCGACAGTGGGTATGAAAAACTGTTTTTT
CDR3aa: CACADSGYEKLFF

abundance: .
d_gene: .
v_gene: TRBV6-5
j_gene: TRBJ2-2
CDR3nt: TGTGCCAGCAGTTACGCCCCGAACTCTGCGCCCCGGGAGCTGTTTTTT
CDR3aa: CASSYAPNSAPRELFF

abundance: .
d_gene: .
v_gene: TRBV19
j_gene: TRBJ2-1
CDR3nt: TGTGCCAGTAGTACCGGCGGGACAAGGGCGTACAATGAGCAGTTCTTC
CDR3aa: CASSTGGTRAYNEQFF

abundance: .
d_gene: .
v_gene: TRBV7-8
j_gene: TRBJ2-1
CDR3nt: TGTGCCAGCAGCTTAGAGGCCCCTTGGACTGGGGGCAATGAGCAGTTCTTC
CDR3aa: CASSLEAPWTGGNEQFF

abundance: .
d_gene: .
v_gene: TRBV7-9
j_gene: TRBJ2-1
CDR3nt: TGTGCCAGCAGCTTGGGCAGCCATTCCCCGTTCTTC
CDR3aa: CASSLGSHSPFF

abundance: .
d_gene: .
v_gene: TRBV18
j_gene: TRBJ1-5
CDR3nt: TGTGCCAGCTCACCAACGGGAAGGGGGGATCAGCCCCAGCATTTT
CDR3aa: CASSPTGRGDQPQHF

abundance: .
d_gene: TRBD2
v_gene: TRBV27
j_gene: TRBJ2-1
CDR3nt: TGTGCCAGCAGTCCGGGGGGGAGTTACAATGAGCAGTTCTTC
CDR3aa: CASSPGGSYNEQFF

abundance: once
d_gene: .
v_gene: TRBV9
j_gene: TRBJ2-7
CDR3nt: TGTGCCAGCAGCGTAGACGCGGGATCGACCTACGAGCAGTACTTC
CDR3aa: CASSVDAGSTYEQYF

abundance: .
d_gene: .
v_gene: TRBV9
j_gene: TRBJ2-7
CDR3nt: TGTGCCAGCAGCGTAGGAGGGGACATAACCTACGAGCAGTACTTC
CDR3aa: CASSVGGDITYEQYF

abundance: .
d_gene: .
v_gene: TRBV18
j_gene: TRBJ2-1
CDR3nt: TGTGCCAGCTCATACCCGCAGGGGAGCGATGAGCAGTTCTTC
CDR3aa: CASSYPQGSDEQFF

abundance: .
d_gene: TRBD1
v_gene: TRBV29-1
j_gene: TRBJ1-2
CDR3nt: TGCAGCGTTTCGGTAGGGGACAGCTTAAACTATGGCTACACCTTC
CDR3aa: CSVSVGDSLNYGYTF

abundance: .
d_gene: TRBD1
v_gene: TRBV5-1
j_gene: TRBJ2-7
CDR3nt: TGCGCCAGCAGCTCGGGACAGAACTCCTACGAGCAGTACTTC
CDR3aa: CASSSGQNSYEQYF

abundance: .
d_gene: .
v_gene: TRBV9
j_gene: TRBJ2-5
CDR3nt: TGTGCCAGCAGCGTTCATGGGCGGATCCAAGAGACCCAGTACTTC
CDR3aa: CASSVHGRIQETQYF

abundance: .
d_gene: TRBD2
v_gene: TRBV5-6
j_gene: TRBJ2-1
CDR3nt: TGTGCCAGCAGCTTGGTGGGACTAGGTTTCAATGAGCAGTTCTTC
CDR3aa: CASSLVGLGFNEQFF

abundance: .
d_gene: .
v_gene: TRBV7-9
j_gene: TRBJ2-5
CDR3nt: TGTGCCAGCACCGGACTTCCAGGGGTCGAGACCCAGTACTTC
CDR3aa: CASTGLPGVETQYF

abundance: .
d_gene: TRBD1
v_gene: TRBV5-1
j_gene: TRBJ2-1
CDR3nt: TGCGCCAGCCAAACAGGGGACATCATAGAAAATGAGCAGTTCTTC
CDR3aa: CASQTGDIIENEQFF

abundance: .
d_gene: TRBD2
v_gene: TRBV7-9
j_gene: TRBJ2-7
CDR3nt: TGTGCCAGCAGCGACTTAGCGGGAGTAACCTACGAGCAGTACTTC
CDR3aa: CASSDLAGVTYEQYF

abundance: .
d_gene: TRBD1
v_gene: TRBV25-1
j_gene: TRBJ2-1
CDR3nt: TGTGCCAGTAGAGACAGGGGCCAGGATGAGCAGTTCTTC
CDR3aa: CASRDRGQDEQFF

abundance: .
d_gene: TRBD1
v_gene: TRBV27
j_gene: TRBJ1-5
CDR3nt: TGTGCCAGCAGTCCCCAACGGACAGGGGCTCAGCCCCAGCATTTT
CDR3aa: CASSPQRTGAQPQHF

abundance: once
d_gene: .
v_gene: TRBV28
j_gene: TRBJ2-7
CDR3nt: TGTGCCAGCAGTGGGACGGTTTACGAGCAGTACTTC
CDR3aa: CASSGTVYEQYF

abundance: .
d_gene: .
v_gene: TRBV7-9
j_gene: TRBJ2-1
CDR3nt: TGTGCCAGCAGCCAAGCAGTCGCTGAGCAGTTCTTC
CDR3aa: CASSQAVAEQFF

abundance: .
d_gene: .
v_gene: TRBV18
j_gene: TRBJ2-5
CDR3nt: TGTGCCAGCTCACCTCAGGACTTGCGAGAGACCCAGTACTTC
CDR3aa: CASSPQDLRETQYF

abundance: .
d_gene: .
v_gene: TRBV4-3
j_gene: TRBJ2-7
CDR3nt: TGCGCCAGCAGCCAATCGGTAGCGGTTTCCTCCTACGAGCAGTACTTC
CDR3aa: CASSQSVAVSSYEQYF

abundance: .
d_gene: .
v_gene: TRBV18
j_gene: TRBJ2-3
CDR3nt: TGTGCCAGCTCACCAAAACCTCGCATGGACACAGATACGCAGTATTTT
CDR3aa: CASSPKPRMDTDTQYF

abundance: .
d_gene: .
v_gene: TRBV7-9
j_gene: TRBJ1-1
CDR3nt: TGTGCCAGCGCCGATTGGGACTCGAACACTGAAGCTTTCTTT
CDR3aa: CASADWDSNTEAFF

abundance: once
d_gene: .
v_gene: TRBV5-8
j_gene: TRBJ1-1
CDR3nt: TGTGCCAGCAGCCCGCGGGGGGCCTCGGTTGGAGCTTTCTTT
CDR3aa: CASSPRGASVGAFF

abundance: .
d_gene: TRBD1
v_gene: TRBV11-3
j_gene: TRBJ2-7
CDR3nt: TGTGCCAGCAGCTCGGGACAGGGGGAAGTCTACGAGCAGTACTTC
CDR3aa: CASSSGQGEVYEQYF

abundance: .
d_gene: TRBD2
v_gene: TRBV27
j_gene: TRBJ2-1
CDR3nt: TGTGCCAGCAGCGAGGGACTAGCGGTTTTCTACAATGAGCAGTTCTTC
CDR3aa: CASSEGLAVFYNEQFF

abundance: .
d_gene: TRBD1
v_gene: TRBV2
j_gene: TRBJ2-1
CDR3nt: TGTGCCAGCACCCGGGACAGGACAGACAATGAGCAGTTCTTC
CDR3aa: CASTRDRTDNEQFF

abundance: .
d_gene: .
v_gene: TRBV7-8
j_gene: TRBJ2-3
CDR3nt: TGTGCCAGCAGCTTAGCGGGGGCTGGTGCTAGCACAGATACGCAGTATTTT
CDR3aa: CASSLAGAGASTDTQYF

abundance: .
d_gene: .
v_gene: TRBV27
j_gene: TRBJ1-5
CDR3nt: TGTGCCAGCAGTTTAGGGGGCAGGGATAGCAATCAGCCCCAGCATTTT
CDR3aa: CASSLGGRDSNQPQHF

abundance: .
d_gene: .
v_gene: TRBV5-5
j_gene: TRBJ1-5
CDR3nt: TGTGCCAGCAGCTTGTTTCTGGGGTATAATCAGCCCCAGCATTTT
CDR3aa: CASSLFLGYNQPQHF

abundance: .
d_gene: .
v_gene: TRBV7-9
j_gene: TRBJ2-7
CDR3nt: TGTGCCAGCAGCACCCCGGGACTGGGCTACGAGCAGTACTTC
CDR3aa: CASSTPGLGYEQYF

abundance: .
d_gene: .
v_gene: TRBV6-1
j_gene: TRBJ1-1
CDR3nt: TGTGCCAGCAGTGAATCTTCCTCGAACACTGAAGCTTTCTTT
CDR3aa: CASSESSSNTEAFF

abundance: .
d_gene: TRBD2
v_gene: TRBV30
j_gene: TRBJ2-7
CDR3nt: TGTGCCTGGACTACCGATGGGGCTAGCGGGAATTACGAGCAGTACTTC
CDR3aa: CAWTTDGASGNYEQYF

abundance: .
d_gene: TRBD2
v_gene: TRBV28
j_gene: TRBJ2-7
CDR3nt: TGTGCCAGCAGCTCTAGCGGGCGTCAGGCCTACGAGCAGTACTTC
CDR3aa: CASSSSGRQAYEQYF

abundance: .
d_gene: TRBD1
v_gene: TRBV5-4
j_gene: TRBJ2-7
CDR3nt: TGTGCCAGCAGCGCAGGGGTGAGGGACAGGAACTACGAGCAGTACTTC
CDR3aa: CASSAGVRDRNYEQYF

abundance: .
d_gene: .
v_gene: TRBV2
j_gene: TRBJ2-3
CDR3nt: TGTGCCAGCAGCAAGGAGGTGATCGGAGGGCCAACTAGCACAGATACGCAGTATTTT
CDR3aa: CASSKEVIGGPTSTDTQYF

abundance: .
d_gene: .
v_gene: TRBV13
j_gene: TRBJ1-1
CDR3nt: TGTGCCAGCAGCTTAGAGGAGCGTTTGAACACTGAAGCTTTCTTT
CDR3aa: CASSLEERLNTEAFF

abundance: .
d_gene: .
v_gene: TRBV7-2
j_gene: TRBJ1-2
CDR3nt: TGTGCCAGCGACTCTTTGCGGAGGGGGAATAACTATGGCTACACCTTC
CDR3aa: CASDSLRRGNNYGYTF

abundance: .
d_gene: .
v_gene: TRBV7-2
j_gene: TRBJ1-1
CDR3nt: TGTGCCAGCAGCTTAGGGCAGGGGTATAACACTGAAGCTTTCTTT
CDR3aa: CASSLGQGYNTEAFF

abundance: .
d_gene: TRBD1
v_gene: TRBV7-9
j_gene: TRBJ2-5
CDR3nt: TGTGCCAGCAGCTCGGGACAGGGGGAGGAGACCCAGTACTTC
CDR3aa: CASSSGQGEETQYF

abundance: .
d_gene: .
v_gene: TRBV5-1
j_gene: TRBJ1-1
CDR3nt: TGCGCCAGCAGCTTGCCGACCGGAATGAACACTGAAGCTTTCTTT
CDR3aa: CASSLPTGMNTEAFF

abundance: .
d_gene: .
v_gene: TRBV27
j_gene: TRBJ2-6
CDR3nt: TGTGCCAGCAGTCTCGGCAGCTCTGGGGCCAACGTCCTGACTTTC
CDR3aa: CASSLGSSGANVLTF

abundance: .
d_gene: .
v_gene: TRBV5-5
j_gene: TRBJ2-2
CDR3nt: TGTGCCAGCAGCTCCGAAGAGCTGTTTTTT
CDR3aa: CASSSEELFF

abundance: .
d_gene: .
v_gene: TRBV5-1
j_gene: TRBJ2-7
CDR3nt: TGCGCCAGCAGCTCCGGACAGAAATACGAGCAGTACTTC
CDR3aa: CASSSGQKYEQYF

abundance: .
d_gene: .
v_gene: TRBV14
j_gene: TRBJ2-2
CDR3nt: TGTGCCAGCAGTCCCTACCGTGGGGGCCCCGGGGAGCTGTTTTTT
CDR3aa: CASSPYRGGPGELFF

abundance: .
d_gene: TRBD1
v_gene: TRBV7-7
j_gene: TRBJ2-3
CDR3nt: TGTGCCAGCAGCCGGGGACAGGGAACAGATACGCAGTATTTT
CDR3aa: CASSRGQGTDTQYF

abundance: .
d_gene: .
v_gene: TRBV5-4
j_gene: TRBJ1-1
CDR3nt: TGTGCCAGCAGCTTTTTGGACAGCCTTGAAGCTTTCTTT
CDR3aa: CASSFLDSLEAFF

abundance: .
d_gene: .
v_gene: TRBV9
j_gene: TRBJ2-3
CDR3nt: TGTGCCAGCAGCGTAATGACGTCCTCCACAGATACGCAGTATTTT
CDR3aa: CASSVMTSSTDTQYF

abundance: .
d_gene: .
v_gene: TRBV14
j_gene: TRBJ2-3
CDR3nt: TGTGCCAGCAGCCCCGTGCTGGCCCGCCCCGTAGATACGCAGTATTTT
CDR3aa: CASSPVLARPVDTQYF

abundance: .
d_gene: .
v_gene: TRBV7-6
j_gene: TRBJ1-5
CDR3nt: TGTGCCAGCAGCTTAGCGCCGGATAGCAATCAGCCCCAGCATTTT
CDR3aa: CASSLAPDSNQPQHF